The 29 T cell receptor beta chains below all came from one sample that was sequenced in a study of T cell clonality in common variable immunodeficiency. Sequencing used immunoSEQ multiplex PCR; TCRdb keeps in-frame clones, though not all of them. The sample has roughly 55,000 clones, none seen only once. Sequencing input: peripheral blood mononuclear cells. The receptors stem from a person aged 18 to 70 in good health.

This clone has ten or more counts. The CDR3 end falls 3 residues outside the read, so it is completed with the germline J gene. The chain employs TRBV14 and TRBJ2-5; weak D call: TRBD1 (6 bases). V was pared by 5 bases and J by 1 base, with 11 bases between. CDR3 size: 14 residues. Germline CDR1 is SGHDN and CDR2 is FVKESK. The CDR3 loop is CASSFQTGQETQYF. The covered CDR3 bases are TGTGCCAGCAGCTTTCAGACAGGCCAAGAGACC.

This clone was counted at least ten times. Sequencing ends 3 residues short of the CDR3 end; the germline J gene provides the rest. The chain joins TRBV5-1 to TRBJ2-7, with 10 bases fitting TRBD2. The CDR3 totals 16 residues. CDR1 is SGHRS and CDR2 is YFSETQ in the germline V gene. V gave up 5 bases and J gave up 4 bases; unmatched junction bases: 12. The CDR3 is CASSSGVLAGSYEQYF. The sequenced part of the CDR3 DNA is TGCGCCAGCAGTTCGGGGGTACTAGCGGGATCTTACGAG.

The table lists this clone with many counts. The read falls 3 residues short of the CDR3 end, and the missing part is taken from the germline J gene. The rearrangement links TRBV7-9 to TRBJ2-7, with D perhaps TRBD2 (5 bases). Germline CDR1 SEHNR, CDR2 FQNEAQ (reference sequence). The CDR3 consists of 13 residues. Between the trimmed V and J ends, which lost 5 bases and 1 base, there was a span of 9 bases. The sequenced part of the CDR3 DNA is TGTGCCAGCAGCCCCAGCGGATCCTACGAG. Amino acid sequence: CASSPSGSYE. From start to end, the CDR3 is CASSPSGSYEQYF.

This clone has at least ten counts. The missing CDR3 end, 3 residues past where the read stops, is filled in from the germline J gene. V gene TRBV19 combines with J gene TRBJ2-7; 9 nucleotides align to TRBD2. CDR1 is LNHDA and CDR2 is SQIVND in the germline V gene (reference sequence). The length of the CDR3 is 15 residues. Trimming cost V 6 bases and J 0 bases; bases outside gene matches: 6. The DNA read from the CDR3 is TGTGCCAGTAGCATCACGGGACTAGCCTCCTACGAG. Translation: CASSITGLASYE. Given in full, the CDR3 is CASSITGLASYEQYF. The complete variable domain, with remaining parts taken from reference TRBV19 and TRBJ2-7, reads DGGITQSPKYLFRKEGQNVTLSCEQNLNHDAMYWYRQDPGQGLRLIYYSQIVNDFQKGDIAEGYSVSREKKESFPLTVTSAQKNPTAFYLCASSITGLASYEQYFGPGTRLTVT.

This clone was picked up many times. Coverage ceases 3 residues before the CDR3 finishes, and the germline J gene fills in the end. The genes are TRBV6-2 or TRBV6-3 and TRBJ2-3, with 7 bases identical to TRBD2. The CDR3 sequence is 15 residues long. Trimming took 8 bases from V and 3 from J; bases not matched to a gene: 11. From germline, CDR1 is MNHEY and CDR2 SVGEGT. The DNA read from the CDR3 is TGTGCCAGCGGGCTAATAGCGGGTCGAACAGATACG. Translation gives CASGLIAGRTDT. The complete CDR3 protein is CASGLIAGRTDTQYF.

By frequency in the sample, this clone is medium-sized (0.01 to 0.1%). The CDR3 extends 3 residues past the end of the read, so its final part is completed from the germline J gene. The J gene is TRBJ2-2, the V gene TRBV29-1; 11 nucleotides agree with TRBD2. After removal of 3 bases from V and 9 bases from J, the junction contained 6 bases not matched to a gene. Germline V gives CDR1 SQVTM, CDR2 ANQGSEA. The CDR3 is made up of 14 amino acids. CDR3 residues: CSVETSGTLRELFF. CDR3 DNA (partial): TGCAGCGTTGAGACTAGCGGGACACTAAGGGAG.

This clone was picked up many times. The read terminates 3 residues before the CDR3 end, so the remaining end is supplied by the germline J gene. This sequence joins TRBV19 and TRBJ2-3; the match to TRBD2 covers 8 bases. Trimming cost V 6 bases and J 0 bases; bases outside gene matches: 11. Germline V gene data show CDR1 as LNHDA and CDR2 as SQIVND (reference sequence). CDR3 size: 17 residues. The CDR3 bases that were read are TGTGCCAGTAGGCCCCTCGGGGGGGGGTCGAGCACAGATACG. It specifies CASRPLGGGSSTDT. In full, the CDR3 is CASRPLGGGSSTDTQYF.

A few counts support this clone. The read is 3 residues too short to cover the CDR3 end, so that end is filled in from the germline J gene. The chain employs TRBV5-8 and TRBJ2-3; D is possibly TRBD1 (5 bases). The CDR3 consists of 15 residues. The V end was cut by 0 bases, the J end by 0 bases, with 8 bases between. Germline values: CDR1 SGHTS, CDR2 YDEGEE. CDR3 sequence reads: CASSLGQSSTDTQYF. The DNA read from the CDR3 is TGTGCCAGCAGCTTGGGACAGTCTAGCACAGATACG.

This clone was counted many times. Read coverage stops 3 residues before the CDR3 terminus; the germline J gene supplies the remainder. J is TRBJ1-2 and V is TRBV5-1; 9 bases align to TRBD1. The CDR3 totals 18 residues. Losses at the gene ends were 0 bases for V and 7 bases for J; bases not matched to a gene: 16. Germline CDR1 is SGHRS and CDR2 is YFSETQ. This CDR3 reads CASSLVPPGTGIFSGYTF. The CDR3 DNA, read in part, is TGCGCCAGCAGCTTGGTTCCCCCTGGGACAGGGATTTTCAGTGGC.

About this clone itself: A read error may produce the germline difference seen at one junction end. With the read ending 3 residues before the CDR3 end, the germline J gene is used to fill in that end. V and J are TRBV23-1 and TRBJ2-2; 16 positions agree with TRBD2. TRBV23-1 carries the ORF label, with uncertain function. This CDR3 is 20 amino acids long. This CDR3 is CASSQSGTSGGAGNAGELFF. The part of the CDR3 DNA that was read is TGCGCCAGCAGTCAATCCGGGACTAGCGGGGGGGCCGGGAACGCCGGGGAG.

This clone was counted at least ten times. The read comes to an end 3 residues before the CDR3 does, leaving the germline J gene to fill in the end. This rearrangement joins TRBV28 to TRBJ1-4; TRBD1 is a possible D gene (5 bases). Germline V gene lookup returns CDR1 MDHEN and CDR2 SYDVKM. The CDR3 length is 13 residues. Trimming took 7 bases from V and 7 from J, leaving 13 bases between them. CDR3 amino acids: CASIAAGTEKLFF. CDR3 DNA, as far as it was read: TGTGCCAGCATAGCGGCAGGGACTGAAAAA.

This clone was seen repeatedly, ten times or more. The CDR3 end is not reached by the read, which stops 3 residues before it; the germline J gene fills it in. The chain employs TRBV4-1 and TRBJ2-7, with a weak D call TRBD2 (6 bases). V lost 4 bases and J lost 2, with 15 bases in between. Per germline, CDR1 MGHRA and CDR2 YSYEKL. The CDR3 covers 15 residues. The sequenced CDR3 bases are TGCGCCAGCAGCCTACGCGCCGGGGGTACCTACGAG. Translated, it gives CASSLRAGGTYE. The entire CDR3 sequence reads CASSLRAGGTYEQYF.

This clone has only a few counts. The read terminates 3 residues before the CDR3 end, so the remaining end is supplied by the germline J gene. The chain couples TRBV7-7 to TRBJ2-2; TRBD1 matches 9 bases. Per the germline V gene, CDR1 is SSHAT and CDR2 is FNYEAQ (reference sequence). V dropped 1 base and J dropped 4; count of bases not matched to a gene: 10. The CDR3 has 18 amino acids. The covered CDR3 bases are TGTGCCAGCAGCTTAGAGGTTTGGGACAGGGCGGCCACCGGGGAG. It translates to CASSLEVWDRAATGE. The whole CDR3 sequence is CASSLEVWDRAATGELFF. The entire variable domain, with the rest obtained from reference TRBV7-7 and TRBJ2-2, is as follows: GAGVSQSPRYKVTKRGQDVTLRCDPISSHATLYWYQQALGQGPEFLTYFNYEAQPDKSGLPSDRFSAERPEGSISTLTIQRTEQRDSAMYRCASSLEVWDRAATGELFFGEGSRLTVL.

The table lists this clone with many counts. The read ends 3 residues before the CDR3 terminus; that terminus is restored from the germline J gene. This chain connects TRBV28 to TRBJ2-3; D gene unclear. Germline V gives CDR1 MDHEN, CDR2 SYDVKM. This CDR3 region has 15 residues. V was shortened by 2 bases and J by 3 bases, with 12 bases between the two germline ends. CDR3 DNA (partial): TGTGCCAGCAGTTTAATCCCCCAGTGGACAGATACG. This gives the protein CASSLIPQWTDT. The whole CDR3 sequence reads CASSLIPQWTDTQYF.

In its sample, this clone was seen many times. The CDR3 goes on 3 residues after the read ends, and that part is filled in from the germline J gene. V and J are TRBV20-1 and TRBJ2-1, with 13 nucleotides matching TRBD2. V lost 6 bases and J lost 6; bases outside the gene matches: 8. CDR3 length: 15 residues. Germline loops: CDR1 DFQATT, CDR2 SNEGSKA (reference sequence). The covered CDR3 bases are TGCAGTGCCCCCAAGACTAGCGGGAGGAGCAATGAG. It is translated as CSAPKTSGRSNE. The full CDR3 sequence reads CSAPKTSGRSNEQFF.

This clone was picked up many times. The read terminates 3 residues ahead of where the CDR3 ends, so the germline J gene completes it. The rearrangement uses TRBV20-1 and TRBJ2-3, with 9 bases lining up with TRBD2. The CDR3 has 15 residues. CDR1 and CDR2 (germline): DFQATT, SNEGSKA (reference sequence). With 4 bases clipped from V and 0 bases from J, the junction kept 5 bases outside the gene matches. CDR3 sequence reads: CSAIRLAVSTDTQYF. CDR3 bases read: TGCAGTGCTATTAGACTAGCGGTTAGCACAGATACG.

Many counts were recorded for this clone. The read terminates 3 residues before the CDR3 end, so the remaining end is supplied by the germline J gene. The chain recombines TRBV5-1 with TRBJ1-2, with D possibly matching TRBD1 (5 bases). V lost 0 bases, J lost 5 bases, and 5 bases lay in between. There are 12 residues in the CDR3. Germline values: CDR1 SGHRS, CDR2 YFSETQ. This CDR3 is CASSLGQYGYTF. The DNA read from the CDR3 is TGCGCCAGCAGCTTGGGACAGTATGGC.

Ten or more counts support this clone. With the read ending 3 residues before the CDR3 end, the germline J gene is used to fill in that end. The chain combines TRBV4-1 with TRBJ2-1; 10 bases fit TRBD2. CDR3 length: 16 residues. CDR1 and CDR2 from the germline V gene are MGHRA and YSYEKL. V was pared by 4 bases and J by 9 bases, with 12 bases of the junction left unmatched. The DNA read from the CDR3 is TGCGCCAGCAGCCCATATTACCTAGCGGGAGTGGCTGAG. Its protein is CASSPYYLAGVAE. The whole CDR3 region reads CASSPYYLAGVAEQFF.

In this sample, this clone turned up many times. The CDR3 extends 3 residues past the end of the read, so its final part is completed from the germline J gene. The rearrangement joins TRBV20-1 to TRBJ1-6; D gene unclear. Germline CDR1 and CDR2: DFQATT and SNEGSKA (reference sequence). The CDR3 loop spans 15 amino acids. Between the trimmed V and J ends, which lost 1 base and 5 bases, there was a span of 12 bases. CDR3 amino acids: CSARVIFTDNSPLHF. The part of the CDR3 DNA that was read is TGCAGTGCTAGAGTTATATTCACGGATAATTCACCC.

This clone has at least ten counts. The read terminates 3 residues ahead of where the CDR3 ends, so the germline J gene completes it. The gene calls are TRBV4-2 and TRBJ2-3, with 12 bases that match TRBD2. This CDR3 comprises 19 residues. Trimming cost V 4 bases and J 0 bases; bases outside gene matches: 11. CDR1 is LGHNA and CDR2 is YNFKEQ in the germline V gene. CDR3 protein: CASSRTRVLAGGSTDTQYF. The CDR3 DNA, read in part, is TGTGCCAGCAGCCGGACCCGGGTACTAGCGGGAGGAAGCACAGATACG.

This clone was seen at least ten times. The read halts 3 residues ahead of the CDR3 end, with the missing end drawn from the germline J gene. The chain combines TRBV29-1 with TRBJ2-2, with TRBD2 matching 8 bases. CDR1 and CDR2 (germline): SQVTM, ANQGSEA. The CDR3 runs to 16 residues. Losses at the gene ends were 5 bases for V and 3 bases for J; bases not matched to a gene: 11. CDR3: CSVPKAASGYTGELFF. The part of the CDR3 DNA that was read is TGCAGCGTTCCAAAAGCGGCTAGCGGGTACACCGGGGAG.

This clone was observed at least ten times. The CDR3 extends 3 residues past the end of the read, so its final part is completed from the germline J gene. The chain has TRBV13 and TRBJ2-4, with 13 positions matching TRBD2. Germline V gives CDR1 PRHDT, CDR2 FYEKMQ (reference sequence). V was clipped by 5 bases and J by 8 bases; unmatched bases: 12. The CDR3 covers 17 residues. The chain's CDR3 is CASSRTSGSNPVDIQYF. The DNA read from the CDR3 is TGTGCCAGCAGCCGGACTAGCGGGAGTAATCCCGTAGACATT.

This clone occurred a few times. The read ends 3 residues shy of where the CDR3 ends; the end is completed using the germline J gene. The rearrangement links TRBV7-2 to TRBJ2-7; D possibly corresponds to TRBD1 (6 bases). There are 16 residues in the CDR3. Germline loops: CDR1 SGHTA, CDR2 FQGNSA. The V end lost 0 bases, the J end lost 4 bases, and 16 bases lay between the germline ends. CDR3 DNA (partial): TGTGCCAGCAGCTTAGCAGGGGGTGACACATCTTACGAG. Amino acids: CASSLAGGDTSYE. The whole CDR3 region reads CASSLAGGDTSYEQYF.

Of note for this clone: The sequenced fragment ends 3 residues before the CDR3 boundary, so the rest is inferred from the germline J gene. V and J are TRBV7-9 and TRBJ2-7, with no clear D. V gave up 5 bases and J gave up 6 bases, with 14 bases separating them. The CDR3 extends over 13 amino acids. Germline values: CDR1 SEHNR, CDR2 FQNEAQ (reference sequence). CDR3 bases read: TGTGCCAGCAGCCCATCGGCTGGGCCCGAG. Translation: CASSPSAGPE. The CDR3 in its entirety is CASSPSAGPEQYF.

This clone was counted ten times or more. Read coverage stops 3 residues before the CDR3 terminus; the germline J gene supplies the remainder. The rearrangement uses TRBV5-1 and TRBJ1-4, with TRBD1 identical over 7 bases. This CDR3 is built from 15 residues. V was clipped by 4 bases and J by 5 bases; unmatched bases: 8. The germline gives CDR1 SGHRS, CDR2 YFSETQ. CDR3: CASSSGGQRNEKLFF. CDR3 bases read: TGCGCCAGCAGCAGTGGGGGACAGAGGAATGAAAAA.

At least ten counts were recorded for this clone. The read ends 3 residues before the CDR3 terminus; that terminus is restored from the germline J gene. This chain links TRBV5-1 with TRBJ2-2, with D perhaps matching TRBD2 (5 bases). V was shortened by 6 bases and J by 6 bases, with 15 bases between the two germline ends. Germline assignment: CDR1 SGHRS and CDR2 YFSETQ. The CDR3 runs to 14 residues. CDR3 DNA (partial): TGCGCCAGCATGGACTCAGCCGGGGCCGGGGAG. Protein sequence: CASMDSAGAGE. The complete CDR3 reads CASMDSAGAGELFF.

This clone was detected ten times or more. The read ends 3 residues before the CDR3 terminus; that terminus is restored from the germline J gene. The chain recombines TRBV7-9 with TRBJ2-2; TRBD2 matches 11 bases. CDR3 length: 15 amino acids. The germline V gene has CDR1 SEHNR and CDR2 FQNEAQ (reference sequence). Trimming cost V 5 bases and J 4 bases; bases outside gene matches: 3. The part of the CDR3 DNA that was read is TGTGCCAGCAGCCAGGGACTAGCGGCCACCGGGGAG. This translates into CASSQGLAATGE. The whole CDR3 protein reads CASSQGLAATGELFF.

This clone was detected a few times. Read coverage stops 3 residues before the CDR3 terminus; the germline J gene supplies the remainder. The rearrangement joins TRBV5-1 to TRBJ2-1; tentatively, D is TRBD1 or TRBD2 (5 bases each). Germline values: CDR1 SGHRS, CDR2 YFSETQ. The CDR3 runs 13 residues. Trimming shortened V by 5 bases and J by 9 bases, and 15 bases separated the two germline ends. The CDR3 loop is CASREEERGEQFF. The CDR3 DNA, read in part, is TGCGCCAGCAGGGAGGAAGAGAGGGGTGAG.

Many counts were recorded for this clone. The read falls 3 residues short of the CDR3 end, and the missing part is taken from the germline J gene. The V gene is TRBV6-7, the J gene TRBJ2-2, with 9 bases that match TRBD2. TRBV6-7 is reported as an ORF; its role is uncertain. V lost 6 bases to trimming and J lost 4 bases; unmatched junction nucleotides: 9. CDR3 size: 16 residues. The CDR3 DNA, read in part, is TGTGCCAGCAGACCTTCTAGCGGGAAAGTCACCGGGGAG. This codes for CASRPSSGKVTGE. The CDR3, in full, reads CASRPSSGKVTGELFF.